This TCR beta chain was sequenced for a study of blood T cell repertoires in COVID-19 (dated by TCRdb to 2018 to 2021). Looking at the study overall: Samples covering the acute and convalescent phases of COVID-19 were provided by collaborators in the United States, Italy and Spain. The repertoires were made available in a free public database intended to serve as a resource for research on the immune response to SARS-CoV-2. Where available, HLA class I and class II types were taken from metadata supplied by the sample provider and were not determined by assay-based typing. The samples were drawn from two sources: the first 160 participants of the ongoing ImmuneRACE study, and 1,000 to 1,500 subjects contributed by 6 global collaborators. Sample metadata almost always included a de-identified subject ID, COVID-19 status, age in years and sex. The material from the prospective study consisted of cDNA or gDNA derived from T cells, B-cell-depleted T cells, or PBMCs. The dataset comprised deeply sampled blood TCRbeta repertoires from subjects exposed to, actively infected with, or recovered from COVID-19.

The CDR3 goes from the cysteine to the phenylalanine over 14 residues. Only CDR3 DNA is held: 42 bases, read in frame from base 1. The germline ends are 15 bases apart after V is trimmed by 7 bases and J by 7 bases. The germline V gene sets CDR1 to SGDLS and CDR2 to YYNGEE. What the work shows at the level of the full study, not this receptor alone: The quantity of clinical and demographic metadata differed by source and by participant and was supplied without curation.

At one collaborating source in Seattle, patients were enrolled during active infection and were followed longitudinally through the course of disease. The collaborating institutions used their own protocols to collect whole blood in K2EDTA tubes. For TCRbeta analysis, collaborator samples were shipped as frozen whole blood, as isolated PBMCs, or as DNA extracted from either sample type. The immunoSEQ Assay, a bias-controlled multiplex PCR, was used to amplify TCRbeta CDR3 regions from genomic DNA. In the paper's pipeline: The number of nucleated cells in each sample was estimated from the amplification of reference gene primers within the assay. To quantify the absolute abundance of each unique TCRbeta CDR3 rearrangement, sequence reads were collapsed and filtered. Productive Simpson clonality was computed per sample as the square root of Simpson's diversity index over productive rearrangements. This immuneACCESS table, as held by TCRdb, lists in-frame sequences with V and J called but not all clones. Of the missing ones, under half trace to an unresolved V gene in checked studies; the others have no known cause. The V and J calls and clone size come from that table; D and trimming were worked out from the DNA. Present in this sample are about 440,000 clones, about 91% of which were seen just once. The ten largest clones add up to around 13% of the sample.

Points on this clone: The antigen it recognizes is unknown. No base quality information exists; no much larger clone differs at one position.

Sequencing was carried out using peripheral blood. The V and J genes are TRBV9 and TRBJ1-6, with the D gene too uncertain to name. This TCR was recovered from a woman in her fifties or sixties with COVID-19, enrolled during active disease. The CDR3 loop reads CASALGESNSPLHF. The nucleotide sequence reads TGTGCCAGCGCCCTCGGAGAATCAAATTCACCCCTCCACTTT.